The 20 T cell receptor beta chains reported below all come from one sample, sequenced in a study of shared clonotypes between healthy human individuals. Libraries were prepared by immunoSEQ multiplex PCR; TCRdb keeps only in-frame clonotypes and omits some of them. The table shows approximately 2.5 million clones, with approximately 94% occurring only once. What was sequenced was naive CD4+ T cells from PBMCs. Subset reported: CD45RA+ positively selected. Receptors originate from a young man in good health. Some clones in this sample may be carry-over from other donors' samples.

The chain links TRBV18 to TRBJ2-2; 8 bases match TRBD1. After removal of 3 bases from V and 7 bases from J, the junction contained 4 bases not matched to a gene. Germline V lookup: CDR1 KGHSH, CDR2 LQKENI. CDR3 size: 14 residues. CDR3 residues: CASSPWDRSGELFF. The CDR3 nucleotides read TGTGCCAGCTCACCCTGGGACAGGAGCGGGGAGCTGTTTTTT.

V is TRBV5-4 and J is TRBJ2-2, with 10 bases aligning to TRBD1. Germline V gene sequence: CDR1 SGHNT, CDR2 YYREEE (reference sequence). The CDR3 loop spans 16 amino acids. The trim removed 3 bases at V and 6 bases at J, leaving 8 bases unmatched. The CDR3 region is CASSSAPGQGSGELFF. The CDR3 DNA sequence: TGTGCCAGCAGCTCGGCACCGGGACAGGGGTCCGGGGAGCTGTTTTTT. Full variable domain (remainder filled in from reference TRBV5-4 and TRBJ2-2): ETGVTQSPTHLIKTRGQQVTLRCSSQSGHNTVSWYQQALGQGPQFIFQYYREEENGRGNFPPRFSGLQFPNYSSELNVNALELDDSALYLCASSSAPGQGSGELFFGEGSRLTVL.

This chain links TRBV6-4 with TRBJ2-6, with D tentatively TRBD2 (6 bases). This CDR3 spans 16 amino acids. Trimming removed 6 bases at V and 0 bases at J, with 12 bases between. Germline V CDR1 and CDR2: MRHNA, SNTAGT. CDR3 in DNA: TGTGCCAGCAGGGCGGGACGGAACTCTGGGGCCAACGTCCTGACTTTC. Translating gives CASRAGRNSGANVLTF.

The chain links TRBV15 to TRBJ1-2; maybe TRBD1 (5 bases). Trimming cost V 3 bases and J 8 bases, with 19 bases left between them. The CDR3 extends over 15 amino acids. In germline, CDR1 is LNHNV, CDR2 YYDKDF (reference sequence). The CDR3: CATSRPDGTSGGYTF. CDR3 nucleotides: TGTGCCACCAGCAGGCCGGACGGGACCTCGGGGGGCTACACCTTC.

This clone was observed once. The chain uses TRBV2 and TRBJ2-7; D is unresolved. The CDR3 consists of 12 residues. Looked up from germline, CDR1 is SNHLY and CDR2 is FYNNEI. Between the trimmed V and J ends, which lost 6 bases and 4 bases, there was a span of 10 bases. CDR3 nucleotide sequence: TGTGCCAGCAGCTCTGACGTGTACGAGCAGTACTTC. Its protein is CASSSDVYEQYF.

This rearrangement joins TRBV11-2 to TRBJ1-1; no firm D call. The CDR3 spans 13 residues. Germline values: CDR1 SGHAT, CDR2 FQNNGV. The ends were cut back, 1 base at V and 11 bases at J, with 14 bases in the middle. The CDR3 loop is CASSLAAGVEAFF. The CDR3 DNA sequence: TGTGCCAGCAGCTTAGCGGCGGGTGTCGAGGCTTTCTTT.

This sequence joins TRBV28 and TRBJ1-3; 8 nucleotides agree with TRBD1. V dropped 5 bases and J dropped 4; count of bases not matched to a gene: 7. Per the germline V gene, CDR1 is MDHEN and CDR2 is SYDVKM. The CDR3 sequence is 15 residues long. CDR3 protein: CASSVGQGFGNTIYF. For the CDR3, the DNA is TGTGCCAGCAGTGTCGGACAGGGCTTCGGAAACACCATATATTTT.

The CDR3 nucleotides are TGCAGCGGTCTGATGGGGGAAGGTCAGCCCCAGCATTTT. This codes for CSGLMGEGQPQHF. The V call is TRBV29-1, the J call TRBJ1-5, with a tentative D call TRBD1 (5 bases). In germline, CDR1 is SQVTM, CDR2 ANQGSEA. V was shortened by 7 bases and J by 6 bases, with 16 bases between the two germline ends. This CDR3 is built from 13 residues.

This rearrangement joins TRBV2 to TRBJ2-2; D uncertain. The V gene lost 2 bases and the J gene lost 0 bases, with 7 bases spanning the gap. The CDR3 spans 15 residues. Germline CDR1 SNHLY, CDR2 FYNNEI. In DNA, the CDR3 is TGTGCCAGCAGTGAACAGTCGACGAACACCGGGGAGCTGTTTTTT. Translated: CASSEQSTNTGELFF.

This chain uses TRBV28 with TRBJ2-1, with D uncertain. Per the germline V gene, CDR1 is MDHEN and CDR2 is SYDVKM. V lost 2 bases and J 0 bases, leaving 8 bases between the germline ends. This CDR3 contains 15 residues. In DNA form, the CDR3 reads TGTGCCAGCAGTTTAAGATTCAACTCCTACAATGAGCAGTTCTTC. It codes for CASSLRFNSYNEQFF.

This clone was picked up one time. The rearrangement links TRBV4-1 to TRBJ1-4, with D possibly TRBD1 on 6 matching bases. This CDR3 contains 15 residues. Germline V gene sequence: CDR1 MGHRA, CDR2 YSYEKL. V lost 0 bases and J 3 bases, leaving 8 bases between the germline ends. As DNA, the CDR3 is TGCGCCAGCAGCCAAGAGAACAGGGCTAATGAAAAACTGTTTTTT. Translation gives CASSQENRANEKLFF.

The J gene is TRBJ1-5, the V gene TRBV7-2; perhaps TRBD1 as D (5 bases). The V end was cut by 5 bases, the J end by 4 bases, with 12 bases between. Germline V gene lookup returns CDR1 SGHTA and CDR2 FQGNSA. The CDR3 is 14 residues long. DNA of the CDR3: TGTGCCAGCAGCGCTACAGGCTCAAATCAGCCCCAGCATTTT. Translating it yields CASSATGSNQPQHF.

This clone was seen just once. The genes are TRBV19 and TRBJ1-2; 7 nucleotides line up with TRBD1. The CDR3 sequence is 13 residues long. The germline gives CDR1 LNHDA, CDR2 SQIVND (reference sequence). The ends lost 6 bases at V and 6 bases at J; junction bases unmatched: 7. The CDR3 protein is CASRPGGGNGYTF. The CDR3, as DNA: TGTGCCAGTAGGCCAGGGGGGGGAAATGGCTACACCTTC.

This chain uses TRBV28 with TRBJ2-2, with a weak D call TRBD2 (6 bases). CDR3 length: 16 residues. CDR1 and CDR2 (germline): MDHEN, SYDVKM. V shed 8 bases and J shed 1 base, with 17 bases lying between them. CDR3 in amino acids: CASQRWDSRNTGELFF. CDR3 nucleotides: TGTGCCAGCCAACGGTGGGACTCCAGGAACACCGGGGAGCTGTTTTTT.

The gene calls are TRBV12-5 and TRBJ1-2; maybe TRBD1 (5 bases). V was trimmed by 7 bases and J by 6 bases, leaving 15 bases between them. Germline CDR1 LGHNT, CDR2 FRNRAP. The CDR3 consists of 13 residues. DNA for the CDR3: TGTGCTAGTGTCAAGAGGGGAGACGATGGCTACACCTTC. Its translation: CASVKRGDDGYTF. Together with reference TRBV12-5 and TRBJ1-2, the CDR3 gives the full variable domain: DARVTQTPRHKVTEMGQEVTMRCQPILGHNTVFWYRQTMMQGLELLAYFRNRAPLDDSGMPKDRFSAEMPDATLATLKIQPSEPRDSAVYFCASVKRGDDGYTFGSGTRLTVV.

Remarks on this clone: This specimen includes other DNA sequences encoding the same CDR3. The chain joins TRBV6-4 to TRBJ2-3; no clear D. Per the germline V gene, CDR1 is MRHNA and CDR2 is SNTAGT. CDR3 length: 15 residues. V was shortened by 3 bases and J by 0 bases, with 10 bases between the two germline ends. Written as DNA, the CDR3 is TGTGCCAGCAGTGATTCGGGTGGGAGCACAGATACGCAGTATTTT. Protein sequence: CASSDSGGSTDTQYF.

As regards this clone: This CDR3 is also generated by other DNA sequences in the sample. The chain has TRBV5-1 and TRBJ2-1; D is perhaps TRBD2 (5 bases). Germline CDR1 SGHRS, CDR2 YFSETQ. The CDR3 is 16 residues long. V lost 0 bases and J 0 bases, leaving 10 bases between the germline ends. The CDR3 bases are TGCGCCAGCAGCTTGGGGTCGGGAAACTCCTACAATGAGCAGTTCTTC. Protein product: CASSLGSGNSYNEQFF.

J is TRBJ2-7 and V is TRBV29-1, with 12 bases aligning to TRBD2. Germline V gene data show CDR1 as SQVTM and CDR2 as ANQGSEA. The CDR3 spans 14 residues. The junction had 1 base not matched to a gene; V was cut back by 0 bases and J by 4 bases. The CDR3 reads CSVEEGLAGYEQYF. As DNA, the CDR3 is TGCAGCGTTGAAGAAGGACTAGCGGGGTACGAGCAGTACTTC.

The sample holds one count of this clone. The V call is TRBV6-5, the J call TRBJ2-7; TRBD2 aligns across 10 bases. Losses at the gene ends were 1 base for V and 2 bases for J; bases not matched to a gene: 5. CDR1 is MNHEY and CDR2 is SVGAGI in the germline V gene. The CDR3 loop spans 16 amino acids. Here the CDR3 DNA reads TGTGCCAGCAGTTACTTCCGGACTAGCGGTCCCTACGAGCAGTACTTC. It codes for CASSYFRTSGPYEQYF.

The chain uses TRBV11-2 and TRBJ2-7; D is possibly TRBD2 (5 bases). Germline assignment: CDR1 SGHAT and CDR2 FQNNGV. V shed 2 bases and J shed 5 bases, with 10 bases lying between them. The CDR3 extends over 13 amino acids. CDR3 residues: CASSLLRVDEQYF. DNA of the CDR3: TGTGCCAGCAGCTTACTGAGGGTTGACGAGCAGTACTTC. Combining the CDR3 with reference TRBV11-2 and TRBJ2-7 gives the whole variable domain EAGVAQSPRYKIIEKRQSVAFWCNPISGHATLYWYQQILGQGPKLLIQFQNNGVVDDSQLPKDRFSAERLKGVDSTLKIQPAKLEDSAVYLCASSLLRVDEQYFGPGTRLTVT.